This TCR beta chain was recorded in a study of shared clonotypes between healthy human individuals. General study points: Rarefaction exposed incomplete sorted-subset sequencing despite large depth. Of the naive CD4 clonotypes, roughly 5.5% were shared across a few donors.

Terminally differentiated effector memory CD45RA+ cells were excluded from the naive CD8 cells, which were CD45RO-negative and positively selected for CCR7. Worth noting for this clone: Its target is unknown.

The CDR3 extends over 13 amino acids. Germline V CDR1 and CDR2: ENHRY, SYGVKD. V gave up 9 bases and J gave up 6 bases; unmatched junction bases: 9. Genomic DNA of every subset was divided equally among multiple immunoSEQ plates. Assay: immunoSEQ multiplex PCR; the TCRdb copy retains only in-frame clones and omits some. The table lists around 1.9 million clones, about 93% of them singletons, with about 1.5% in the top ten. V and J are TRBV10-3 and TRBJ2-3; 7 bases are a match to TRBD1. This TCR was sampled from a man between 18 and 29 years old in good health. Some clones in this sample may be carry-over from other donors' samples. What was sequenced was naive CD8+ T cells from PBMCs. The CDR3 DNA follows: TGTGCCATTCGGGACAGACTCCCTGATACGCAGTATTTT. Translated: CAIRDRLPDTQYF.